This T cell receptor beta chain was sequenced for a study of PD-1 blockade in classical Hodgkin lymphoma. On the study more broadly: Patients were given intravenous nivolumab, 3 mg/kg, every 2 weeks. Study results and caveats: Factors driving the repertoire differences, possibly disease activity or prior therapy, remain undefined. With CD4+ cells, TCR diversity rose significantly by C4D1, but not with CD8+ cells. Reported baseline diversity: healthy donors highest, relapsed/refractory patients lowest.

This clone has more than one count but fewer than ten. Its antigen is undetermined. Time point in this sample: cycle 4 day 1 (C4D1), after less than seven weeks of nivolumab. Relapse after autologous stem cell transplantation occurred in every patient, and brentuximab vedotin exposure varied. This CDR3 contains 15 residues. Looked up from germline, CDR1 is SGHRS and CDR2 is YFSETQ. V shed 2 bases and J shed 8 bases, with 16 bases lying between them. The assay was immunoSEQ multiplex PCR, and TCRdb's table has in-frame clones only and misses some. The profile shows 85,000 to 90,000 clones, 75% to 95% of them singletons.

The sequences come from peripheral blood mononuclear cells (PBMCs), collected before the fourth cycle of nivolumab. The source is a human donor with classical Hodgkin lymphoma. This chain joins TRBV5-1 and TRBJ1-4; possible D gene TRBD1, 6 bases. The chain's CDR3 is CASSFRQGRGEKLFF. The CDR3 DNA reads TGCGCCAGCAGCTTCCGGCAGGGGAGAGGGGAAAAACTGTTTTTT.